This T cell receptor beta chain was observed in a study of blood T cell repertoires in COVID-19. About the study: Specimens from acute and convalescent COVID-19 originated in the United States, Italy and Spain. T cells, B-cell-depleted T cells, or PBMCs supplied cDNA or gDNA.

The J segment lost 9 bases and the V segment lost 3 bases, leaving 8 bases of the junction unmatched. The CDR3 consists of 16 residues. Germline V lookup: CDR1 SGHRS, CDR2 YFSETQ. Participant age was about 18 to 89 years, and participants resided in about 25 US areas. Produced via immunoSEQ multiplex PCR; TCRdb's table is partial and in-frame only. The sample lists a few hundred thousand clones, approximately 87% seen once, with 10% in the top ten. The specimen was PBMCs or T cells enriched from blood (not recorded which). J is TRBJ1-6 and V is TRBV5-1, with 11 bases matching TRBD1. The clonotype was recovered from a woman in her forties or fifties who had recovered from COVID-19. Here the CDR3 DNA reads TGCGCCAGCAGCTACACTGGGACAGGGGGTCTTTCACCCCTCCACTTT. It is translated as CASSYTGTGGLSPLHF.